What follows describes a single T cell receptor beta chain. The sample belongs to a study of blood T cell repertoires in COVID-19. Here immunoSEQ multiplex PCR was the method, and the copy in TCRdb shows in-frame clones only, minus some. The sample contains tens of thousands of clones, around 86% of which appear only once. CDR3 length: 12 residues. CDR1 is MDHEN, CDR2 SYDVKM, per germline. Trimming stripped 8 bases from V and 7 bases from J, with 9 bases between. The receptor's source is a human donor in a cohort sampled during active COVID-19. Sequencing was performed on peripheral blood. The chain carries TRBV28 and TRBJ1-6; no clear D. The CDR3 coding sequence is TGTGCCAGCTGGAGACGGAATTCACCCCTCCACTTT. It is translated as CASWRRNSPLHF.